These 24 T cell receptor beta chains came from one sample sequenced in a study of blood T cells in healthy people across ages. Sample-barcoded 5' priming and a J-beta primer mix drove a second PCR of roughly 7 to 11 cycles. One entry per CDR3 protein, called by TCRdb with MiXCR from the 5' RACE reads. The table records 650,000 to 1,000,000 distinct CDR3 sequences, roughly 46% of them present only once. Material for sequencing was blood. All receptors come from a man of 80 years or more in good health.

V usage is TRBV29-1 and J usage is TRBJ2-5, with TRBD1 identical over 9 bases. The J call may be in error: the DNA end matches TRBJ2-7 better. CDR1 SQVTM and CDR2 ANQGSEA come from the germline V gene. CDR3 length: 13 amino acids. The CDR3 DNA reads TGCAGCGTCTTCGCCGGACAGGGGTACGAGCAGTACTTC. It yields the protein CSVFAGQGYEQYF.

DNA of the CDR3: TGTGCCAGCAGTATTCGGACTAGCGGGGAGACCCAGTACTTC. Translation gives CASSIRTSGETQYF. This sequence joins TRBV27 and TRBJ2-5, with 11 bases matching TRBD2. The CDR3 spans 14 residues. Germline CDR1 MNHEY, CDR2 SMNVEV (reference sequence). J was trimmed by 5 bases and V by 5 bases; bases with no gene match: 4.

The gene calls are TRBV7-9 and TRBJ2-1; D unresolved. This CDR3 is 11 amino acids long. V was clipped by 5 bases and J by 8 bases, with 7 bases between them. Germline lookup yields CDR1 SEHNR and CDR2 FQNEAQ (reference sequence). DNA for the CDR3: TGTGCCAGCAGCCCTGCGGATGAGCAGTTCTTC. It yields the protein CASSPADEQFF.

Only a few counts were recorded for this clonotype. The gene calls are TRBV10-3 and TRBJ2-2; D gene ambiguous. V was clipped by 4 bases and J by 4 bases, with 4 bases between them. The CDR3 consists of 12 residues. Germline loops: CDR1 ENHRY, CDR2 SYGVKD. Here the CDR3 reads CAISGGTGELFF. CDR3 nucleotides: TGTGCCATCAGTGGGGGCACCGGGGAGCTGTTTTTT.

This clonotype was seen a handful of times. Here the CDR3 reads CASSSGSGPSEQYF. DNA of the CDR3: TGTGCCAGCTCCTCCGGGTCAGGCCCTAGCGAGCAGTACTTC. The chain joins TRBV27 to TRBJ2-7; no reliable D call. CDR3 size: 14 residues. Trimming cost V 8 bases and J 6 bases, with 20 bases left between them. The V gene's germline CDR1 is MNHEY and CDR2 SMNVEV (reference sequence).

The chain links TRBV28 to TRBJ1-2; D is unresolved. Germline values: CDR1 MDHEN, CDR2 SYDVKM. The CDR3 has 13 residues. Trimming stripped 2 bases from V and 5 bases from J, with 9 bases between. CDR3 nucleotides: TGTGCCAGCAGTTTAGGCGCGAGATATGGCTACACCTTC. Translation: CASSLGARYGYTF.

This clonotype was detected ten times or more. The chain has TRBV19 and TRBJ2-7; 7 bases are shared with TRBD1. The ends lost 5 bases at V and 4 bases at J; junction bases unmatched: 8. Germline CDR1 LNHDA, CDR2 SQIVND (reference sequence). There are 14 residues in the CDR3. CDR3 nucleotide sequence: TGTGCCAGTAGTGAATCGGGACAGTCGTACGAGCAGTACTTC. Its translation: CASSESGQSYEQYF.

The J gene is TRBJ1-2, the V gene TRBV29-1, with 10 bases matching TRBD1. Germline CDR1 and CDR2: SQVTM and ANQGSEA. CDR3 size: 13 residues. The V gene end was trimmed by 8 bases and the J gene end by 4 bases; junction bases not matched to a gene: 7. In DNA form, the CDR3 reads TGCAGCACGGACAGGGGGGGTGGCTATGGCTACACCTTC. As protein: CSTDRGGGYGYTF.

This clonotype was found many times. At one of its ends the junction is not consistent with the germline gene, which may arise from a read error. V is TRBV5-1 and J is TRBJ2-7; 7 nucleotides agree with TRBD1. Germline CDR1 SGHRS, CDR2 YFSETQ. The CDR3 has 14 amino acids. CDR3 nucleotide sequence: TGTGCCAGCAGTTTACGGGACAGATCTTACGAGCAGTACTTC. It specifies CASSLRDRSYEQYF. The full variable domain, completed using reference TRBV5-1 and TRBJ2-7, is KAGVTQTPRYLIKTRGQQVTLSCSPISGHRSVSWYQQTPGQGLQFLFEYFSETQRNKGNFPGRFSGRQFSNSRSEMNVSTLELGDSALYLCASSLRDRSYEQYFGPGTRLTVT.

This clonotype occurred once. The rearrangement links TRBV14 to TRBJ2-7, with D uncertain. TRBJ2-5 explains the end of the DNA better; the J call may be wrong. Germline V gene sequence: CDR1 SGHDN, CDR2 FVKESK. The CDR3 runs to 14 residues. CDR3 nucleotide sequence: TGTGCCAGCAGCCAAGGACATCAAATTGGGACCCAGTACTTC. This sequence encodes CASSQGHQIGTQYF.

The rearrangement links TRBV6-2 or TRBV6-3 to TRBJ2-6; D possibly corresponds to TRBD1 (6 bases). Germline V gene sequence: CDR1 MNHEY, CDR2 SVGEGT. The V and J ends lost 2 bases and 2 bases respectively, with 7 bases between them. The CDR3 runs 15 residues. As DNA, the CDR3 is TGTGCCAGCAGTTACAAGGGGGCTGGGGCCAACGTCCTGACTTTC. As protein: CASSYKGAGANVLTF.

This clonotype was seen repeatedly, ten times or more. CDR3 region: CASSLTGRGETQYF. The CDR3 DNA follows: TGTGCCAGCAGTTTGACAGGTCGGGGAGAGACCCAGTACTTC. The J gene is TRBJ2-5, the V gene TRBV12-3 or TRBV12-4; possibly TRBD1 for D (6 bases). CDR3 length: 14 amino acids. With 3 bases removed from V and 4 bases from J, the gap between germline ends came to 12 bases.

This clonotype came up a few times. This chain joins TRBV5-1 and TRBJ2-1; 7 bases map to TRBD2. Germline V gene sequence: CDR1 SGHRS, CDR2 YFSETQ. V was pared by 0 bases and J by 2 bases, with 8 bases of the junction left unmatched. The length of the CDR3 is 17 residues. The CDR3 DNA reads TGCGCCAGCAGCTTGGGCTCGGCGGGAGCCACCTACAATGAGCAGTTCTTC. As protein: CASSLGSAGATYNEQFF.

In its sample, this clonotype was seen a few times. The V and J genes are TRBV5-1 and TRBJ2-3, with D tentatively TRBD1 (6 bases). Germline CDR1 and CDR2: SGHRS and YFSETQ. The CDR3 sequence is 16 residues long. The V and J ends lost 0 bases and 4 bases respectively, with 15 bases between them. CDR3 loop: CASSLGGGAVADTQYF. The CDR3 coding sequence is TGCGCCAGCAGCTTGGGAGGGGGAGCGGTCGCAGATACGCAGTATTTT.

The rearrangement joins TRBV28 to TRBJ2-7, with D perhaps TRBD1 or TRBD2 (5 bases each). Germline CDR1 and CDR2: MDHEN and SYDVKM. With 4 bases removed from V and 3 bases from J, the gap between germline ends came to 19 bases. CDR3 length: 16 residues. The chain's CDR3 is CASSSGGSDRGYEQYF. The CDR3 DNA follows: TGTGCCAGCAGTTCGGGTGGTAGCGATAGGGGCTACGAGCAGTACTTC.

This clonotype was detected only once. The CDR3 DNA sequence: TGTGCCAGCAGTTACGCTGTCAATCTCTATGGCTACACCTTC. Amino acid sequence: CASSYAVNLYGYTF. The chain couples TRBV6-5 to TRBJ1-2; D not resolved. Looked up from germline, CDR1 is MNHEY and CDR2 is SVGAGI. With 2 bases removed from V and 4 bases from J, the gap between germline ends came to 11 bases. This CDR3 has 14 residues.

This clonotype was detected ten times or more. The chain uses TRBV5-4 and TRBJ2-1; D is uncertain. Trimming cost V 1 base and J 6 bases, with 14 bases left between them. CDR1 is SGHNT and CDR2 is YYREEE in the germline V gene (reference sequence). The CDR3 is 15 amino acids. CDR3 sequence (DNA): TGTGCCAGCAGCTTGATCGAGATGCAGTCCAATGAGCAGTTCTTC. Its translation is CASSLIEMQSNEQFF.

This clonotype was seen a few times. The V call is TRBV5-1, the J call TRBJ1-3; 9 bases agree with TRBD1. CDR3 size: 18 residues. In germline, CDR1 is SGHRS, CDR2 YFSETQ. V gave up 4 bases and J gave up 3 bases; unmatched junction bases: 14. CDR3 amino acids: CASSQGRTGAPSGNTIYF. Here the CDR3 DNA reads TGCGCCAGCAGCCAGGGAAGGACAGGGGCACCGAGTGGAAACACCATATATTTT. The variable domain in full, with the rest retrieved from reference TRBV5-1 and TRBJ1-3, is KAGVTQTPRYLIKTRGQQVTLSCSPISGHRSVSWYQQTPGQGLQFLFEYFSETQRNKGNFPGRFSGRQFSNSRSEMNVSTLELGDSALYLCASSQGRTGAPSGNTIYFGEGSWLTVV.

J is TRBJ2-7 and V is TRBV5-1; 10 nucleotides match TRBD1. The CDR3 spans 15 residues. The germline gives CDR1 SGHRS, CDR2 YFSETQ. J was trimmed by 5 bases and V by 3 bases; bases with no gene match: 8. CDR3 DNA: TGCGCCAGCAGCTGGACCGGGACAGGGGTTGACGAGCAGTACTTC. Encoded protein: CASSWTGTGVDEQYF. Full variable domain (outside the CDR3, taken from reference TRBV5-1 and TRBJ2-7): KAGVTQTPRYLIKTRGQQVTLSCSPISGHRSVSWYQQTPGQGLQFLFEYFSETQRNKGNFPGRFSGRQFSNSRSEMNVSTLELGDSALYLCASSWTGTGVDEQYFGPGTRLTVT.

The chain carries TRBV7-9 and TRBJ2-1; TRBD2 agrees at 7 bases. The CDR3 has 16 amino acids. V shed 1 base, J shed 2 bases, and the junction held 5 bases outside the gene matches. Germline assignment: CDR1 SEHNR and CDR2 FQNEAQ (reference sequence). In DNA form, the CDR3 reads TGTGCCAGCAGCTTAGGAGCGGGATCGCCCTACAATGAGCAGTTCTTC. Its translation is CASSLGAGSPYNEQFF.

A word on this clonotype: Its ends do not fully match the called genes, so a read error is possible. The genes are TRBV24-1 and TRBJ2-7; TRBD1 aligns across 9 bases. The closer fit of TRBJ2-5 to the DNA end suggests the J call may be wrong. The CDR3 loop spans 15 amino acids. The germline V gene encodes CDR1 KGHDR and CDR2 SFDVKD. The CDR3 nucleotides are TGTGCCACCGGTGATCGGACAGGGGTCCGAGAGACCCAGTACTTC. It codes for CATGDRTGVRETQYF.

The genes are TRBV2 and TRBJ2-3, with a tentative D call TRBD2 (6 bases). V lost 8 bases and J lost 6, with 12 bases in between. Germline CDR1 reads SNHLY; CDR2 reads FYNNEI. The CDR3 loop spans 12 amino acids. The CDR3 coding sequence is TGTGCCAGCGGACTATTCACGGATACGCAGTATTTT. It is translated as CASGLFTDTQYF.

The chain carries TRBV29-1 and TRBJ2-3; D is ambiguous. The CDR3 is 12 amino acids. The V and J ends lost 7 bases and 2 bases respectively, with 10 bases between them. Per germline, CDR1 SQVTM and CDR2 ANQGSEA. CDR3 nucleotides: TGCAGCGACGGACGGCCCACAGATACGCAGTATTTT. This encodes CSDGRPTDTQYF.

The chain joins TRBV3-1 to TRBJ2-2, with D tentatively TRBD1 (8 bases). Germline V CDR1 and CDR2: LGHDT, YNNKEL (reference sequence). The V end lost 6 bases, the J end lost 6 bases, and 17 bases lay between the germline ends. The CDR3 covers 15 residues. The CDR3: CASSKTGGESGELFF. CDR3 nucleotide sequence: TGTGCCAGCAGTAAAACAGGGGGGGAATCCGGGGAGCTGTTTTTT.